Following are 13 T cell receptor beta chains from one sample sequenced in a study of tumor-infiltrating lymphocytes in primary liver carcinoma. cDNA specific to TCR beta was made from 500 ng of total RNA, with a constant-region primer employed for priming. Generation of the TCR beta libraries relied on three nested multiplex PCR rounds using slightly modified ARM-PCR. The first two PCR rounds used TRBV1-TRBV30 primers with a Cbeta primer, about 9 cycles each. TCRdb itself ran the multiplex PCR reads through MiXCR, one entry per CDR3 protein. The repertoire has 20,000 to 25,000 distinct CDR3 sequences, over 65% of them found once; the top ten carry around two fifths. Joint extraction of RNA and DNA used roughly 19-32 mg of bulk tissue that was unsorted. The sequencing input was liver tumor tissue from sampling region 1. Subset specified: tumor region T1, superior pole. The receptor source for this set is a man aged 35 to 55 with primary liver carcinoma and hepatitis B virus infection.

This clonotype showed up just a few times. The chain employs TRBV4-2 and TRBJ1-6; the D gene is possibly TRBD1 (6 bases). The CDR3 length is 14 residues. Germline assignment: CDR1 LGHNA and CDR2 YNFKEQ. V dropped 10 bases and J dropped 9 bases, with 19 bases sitting between them. The CDR3 DNA reads as TGTGCCAATAGTCAAGATGACAGGTCTTCACCCCTCCACTTT. Translated: CANSQDDRSSPLHF.

In its sample, this clonotype was seen many times. The J gene is TRBJ2-2, the V gene TRBV20-1; tentatively, D is TRBD2 (5 bases). The CDR3 totals 14 residues. The V end was cut by 0 bases, the J end by 5 bases, with 10 bases between. In germline, CDR1 is DFQATT, CDR2 SNEGSKA (reference sequence). CDR3 sequence (DNA): TGCAGTGCTAGAGAAATTTCGGGGACCGGGGAGCTGTTTTTT. Translating it yields CSAREISGTGELFF.

About this clonotype: The junction and the germline gene differ at one end; a read error may be behind it. The chain uses TRBV5-4 and TRBJ2-5, with D possibly being TRBD1 (5 bases). Germline CDR1 SGHNT, CDR2 YYREEE (reference sequence). The CDR3 totals 11 residues. The CDR3 DNA reads TGTGCCAGTGTGACAGAAGAGACACAGTACTTC. As protein: CASVTEETQYF.

This clonotype was seen a single time. The gene calls are TRBV13 and TRBJ2-7, with TRBD1 matching 11 bases. The CDR3 sequence is 14 residues long. Germline V gene data show CDR1 as PRHDT and CDR2 as FYEKMQ (reference sequence). This CDR3 reads CVSSSDRGPYEQYF. CDR3 DNA: TGTGTTAGCAGCTCGGACAGGGGGCCCTACGAGCAGTACTTC.

Comments on this clonotype: The junction departs from the called germline gene at one end, perhaps through a read error. The J gene is TRBJ2-2, the V gene TRBV5-1; possible D gene TRBD1, 5 bases. CDR1 is SGHRS, CDR2 YFSETQ, per germline. CDR3 length: 15 residues. The CDR3 sequence is CASILAVQDTVELFF. The CDR3 coding sequence is TGCGCCAGCATCTTGGCTGTACAGGACACCGTGGAGCTGTTTTTT. Combining the CDR3 with reference TRBV5-1 and TRBJ2-2 gives the whole variable domain KAGVTQTPRYLIKTRGQQVTLSCSPISGHRSVSWYQQTPGQGLQFLFEYFSETQRNKGNFPGRFSGRQFSNSRSEMNVSTLELGDSALYLCASILAVQDTVELFFGEGSRLTVL.

About this clonotype itself: Given a much more abundant clone one base away, this may be a read error. The chain employs TRBV2 and TRBJ2-6; the match to TRBD2 covers 8 bases. The V segment lost 5 bases and the J segment 0 bases; nucleotides outside the gene matches: 6. CDR1 and CDR2 from the germline V gene are SNHLY and FYNNEI. The CDR3 sequence is 17 residues long. The CDR3: CASSPTREGSGANVLTF. The DNA of the CDR3 is TGTGCCAGCAGTCCGACACGGGAGGGCTCTGGGGCCAACGTCCTGACTTTC.

About this clonotype itself: A much larger clone differs by one base, so this may be a read error. The chain is built from TRBV6-6 and TRBJ1-4; tentative D call: TRBD1 (6 bases). CDR3 length: 14 residues. Germline values: CDR1 MNHNY, CDR2 SVGAGI (reference sequence). CDR3 coding DNA: TGCGTCAGCAGGGGAGGATCGTTGGGTGAAATACTGTTTTTT. It codes for CVSRGGSLGEILFF.

Worth noting for this clonotype: A much larger clone sits a single nucleotide away, making a read error possible. The V and J genes are TRBV5-6 and TRBJ2-1; D perhaps matches TRBD1 (5 bases). The CDR3 is made up of 16 amino acids. Germline V gene sequence: CDR1 SGHDT, CDR2 YYEEEE. DNA of the CDR3: TGTGCCAGCAGATCCCGACAGTTGGCCTACAATCATGAGCAGTTATTC. It codes for CASRSRQLAYNHEQLF. Supplemented by reference TRBV5-6 and TRBJ2-1, the full variable domain reads DAGVTQSPTHLIKTRGQQVTLRCSPKSGHDTVSWYQQALGQGPQFIFQYYEEEERQRGNFPDRFSGHQFPNYSSELNVNALLLGDSALYLCASRSRQLAYNHEQLFGPGTRLTVL.

On this clonotype: Because it lacks the conserved phenylalanine or tryptophan at the end, this CDR3 is likely a read error. The DNA is left out, because the CDR3 cannot be placed on it with certainty; the CDR3 is given as TCRdb lists it. The CDR3 sequence: CASSLTAFDTEALI. The chain couples TRBV11-2 to TRBJ1-1. Germline loops: CDR1 SGHAT, CDR2 FQNNGV. The CDR3 spans 14 amino acids, including both terminal residues.

This clonotype was counted ten times or more. At one of its ends the junction is not consistent with the germline gene, which may arise from a read error. V and J are TRBV20-1 and TRBJ1-2; D is ambiguous. This CDR3 is built from 14 residues. The V gene's germline CDR1 is DFQATT and CDR2 SNEGSKA (reference sequence). This CDR3 is CSASHKYSDYDYTF. CDR3 bases: TGCAGTGCTAGCCATAAATACAGTGACTATGACTACACCTTC.

There are a few counts of this clonotype. This CDR3 fails to terminate in the conserved phenylalanine or tryptophan, so it likely reflects a read error. The chain couples TRBV11-2 to TRBJ2-7; TRBD2 agrees at 10 bases. Germline lookup yields CDR1 SGHAT and CDR2 FQNNGV. Trimming took 3 bases from V and 10 from J; bases not matched to a gene: 6. The CDR3 is made up of 13 amino acids. The chain's CDR3 is CASSFGGTSEQYL. CDR3 sequence (DNA): TGTGCCAGCAGCTTCGGAGGGACTAGCGAACAGTACTTA.

The chain recombines TRBV11-2 with TRBJ2-3; D is uncertain. Trimming pared 11 bases from V and 0 bases from J, leaving 9 bases between. This CDR3 comprises 12 residues. Per germline, CDR1 SGHAT and CDR2 FQNNGV. The CDR3 coding sequence is TGTGCCCGCGGTGCCAGCACAGATACGCAGTATTTT. It translates to CARGASTDTQYF.

About this clonotype itself: This CDR3 is missing its conserved last phenylalanine or tryptophan, likely due to a read error. The chain recombines TRBV12-3 or TRBV12-4 with TRBJ2-3; D possibly corresponds to TRBD2 (6 bases). The CDR3 covers 11 residues. V lost 3 bases and J lost 10, with 8 bases in between. Here the CDR3 reads CASSLRGAQYL. In nucleotides, the CDR3 is TGTGCCAGCAGTTTGCGGGGTGCGCAGTATTTA.